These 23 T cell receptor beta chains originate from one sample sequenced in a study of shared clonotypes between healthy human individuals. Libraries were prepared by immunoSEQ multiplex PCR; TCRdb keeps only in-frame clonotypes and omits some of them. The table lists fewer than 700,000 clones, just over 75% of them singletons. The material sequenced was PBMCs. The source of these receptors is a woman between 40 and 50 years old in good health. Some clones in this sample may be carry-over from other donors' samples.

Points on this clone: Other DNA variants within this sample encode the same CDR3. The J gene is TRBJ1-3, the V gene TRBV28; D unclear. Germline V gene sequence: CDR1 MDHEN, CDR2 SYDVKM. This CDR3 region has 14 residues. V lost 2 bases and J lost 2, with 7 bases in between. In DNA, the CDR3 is TGTGCCAGCAGTTTACCAGGTGCTGGAAACACCATATATTTT. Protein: CASSLPGAGNTIYF.

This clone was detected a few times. The DNA of the CDR3 is TGCGCCAGTTCTAACCTGGAAACTGAAGCTTTCTTT. Translation gives CASSNLETEAFF. The chain employs TRBV10-1 and TRBJ1-1; D gene ambiguous. Germline loops: CDR1 WNHNN, CDR2 SYGVQD (reference sequence). The CDR3 has 12 residues. V lost 9 bases, J lost 5 bases, and 13 bases lay in between.

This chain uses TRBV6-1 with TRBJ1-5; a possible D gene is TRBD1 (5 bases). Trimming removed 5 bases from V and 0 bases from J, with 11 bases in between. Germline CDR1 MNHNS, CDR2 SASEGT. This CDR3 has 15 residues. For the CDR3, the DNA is TGTGCCAGCAGTCAAGACAGACTTAGCAATCAGCCCCAGCATTTT. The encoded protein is CASSQDRLSNQPQHF.

In DNA, the CDR3 is TGTGCCAGCAGCAGGGACAGGGTGGGCACTGAAGCTTTCTTT. It specifies CASSRDRVGTEAFF. This chain links TRBV28 with TRBJ1-1, with 9 nucleotides matching TRBD1. Losses at the gene ends were 6 bases for V and 4 bases for J; bases not matched to a gene: 6. The CDR3 is 14 amino acids. Germline CDR1 and CDR2: MDHEN and SYDVKM.

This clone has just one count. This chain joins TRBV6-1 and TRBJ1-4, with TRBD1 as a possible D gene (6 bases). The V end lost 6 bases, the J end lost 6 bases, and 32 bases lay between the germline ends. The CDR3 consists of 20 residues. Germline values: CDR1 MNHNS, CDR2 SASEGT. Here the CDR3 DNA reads TGTGCCAGCAGCGAACACGGGGCAAAGAACAGGGTAGGACGGTATGAAAAACTGTTTTTT. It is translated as CASSEHGAKNRVGRYEKLFF.

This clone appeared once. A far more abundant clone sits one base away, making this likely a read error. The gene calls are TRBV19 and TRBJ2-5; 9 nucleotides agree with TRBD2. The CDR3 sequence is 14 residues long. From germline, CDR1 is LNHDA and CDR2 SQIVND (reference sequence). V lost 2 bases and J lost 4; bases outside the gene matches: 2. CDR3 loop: CASSILAGIETQYF. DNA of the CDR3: TGTGCCAGTAGTATACTAGCGGGAATAGAGACCCAGTACTTC. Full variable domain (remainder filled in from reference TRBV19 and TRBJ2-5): DGGITQSPKYLFRKEGQNVTLSCEQNLNHDAMYWYRQDPGQGLRLIYYSQIVNDFQKGDIAEGYSVSREKKESFPLTVTSAQKNPTAFYLCASSILAGIETQYFGPGTRLLVL.

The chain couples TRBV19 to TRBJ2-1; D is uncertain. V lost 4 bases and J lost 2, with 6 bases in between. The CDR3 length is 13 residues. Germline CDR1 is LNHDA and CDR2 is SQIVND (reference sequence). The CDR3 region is CASSTTTYNEQFF. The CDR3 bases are TGTGCCAGTAGTACAACTACCTACAATGAGCAGTTCTTC.

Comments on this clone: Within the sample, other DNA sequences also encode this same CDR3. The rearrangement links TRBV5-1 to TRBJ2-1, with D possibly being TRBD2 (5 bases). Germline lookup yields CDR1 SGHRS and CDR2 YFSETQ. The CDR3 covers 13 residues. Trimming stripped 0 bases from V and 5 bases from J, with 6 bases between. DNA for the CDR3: TGCGCCAGCAGCTTGGTCGGGGACAATGAGCAGTTCTTC. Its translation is CASSLVGDNEQFF.

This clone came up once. CDR3 bases: TGTGCCATCAGTGGAGGGGGGACTACTGACACCGGGGAGCTGTTTTTT. This codes for CAISGGGTTDTGELFF. The chain has TRBV10-3 and TRBJ2-2, with D possibly TRBD2 on 7 matching bases. The CDR3 consists of 16 residues. Germline CDR1 is ENHRY and CDR2 is SYGVKD. The ends were cut back, 4 bases at V and 3 bases at J, with 15 bases in the middle.

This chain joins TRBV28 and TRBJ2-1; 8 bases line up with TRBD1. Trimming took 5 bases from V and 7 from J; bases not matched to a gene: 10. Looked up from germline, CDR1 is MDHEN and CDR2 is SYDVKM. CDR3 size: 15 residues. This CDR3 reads CASSPPPGQVNEQFF. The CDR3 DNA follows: TGTGCCAGCAGTCCACCCCCGGGACAGGTAAATGAGCAGTTCTTC.

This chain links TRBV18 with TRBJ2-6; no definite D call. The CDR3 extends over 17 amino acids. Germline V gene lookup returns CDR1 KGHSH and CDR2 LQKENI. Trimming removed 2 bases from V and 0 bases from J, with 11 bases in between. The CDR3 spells CASSPGLKSSGANVLTF. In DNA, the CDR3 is TGTGCCAGCTCACCAGGTCTAAAAAGCTCTGGGGCCAACGTCCTGACTTTC. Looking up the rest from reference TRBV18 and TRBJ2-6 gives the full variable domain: NAGVMQNPRHLVRRRGQEARLRCSPMKGHSHVYWYRQLPEEGLKFMVYLQKENIIDESGMPKERFSAEFPKEGPSILRIQQVVRGDSAAYFCASSPGLKSSGANVLTFGAGSRLTVL.

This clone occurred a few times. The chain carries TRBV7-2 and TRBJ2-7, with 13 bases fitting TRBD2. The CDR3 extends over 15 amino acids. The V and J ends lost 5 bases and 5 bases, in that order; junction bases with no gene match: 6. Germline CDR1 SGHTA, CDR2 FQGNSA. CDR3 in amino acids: CASSPGLAGAHEQYF. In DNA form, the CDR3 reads TGTGCCAGCAGCCCCGGACTAGCGGGAGCCCACGAGCAGTACTTC.

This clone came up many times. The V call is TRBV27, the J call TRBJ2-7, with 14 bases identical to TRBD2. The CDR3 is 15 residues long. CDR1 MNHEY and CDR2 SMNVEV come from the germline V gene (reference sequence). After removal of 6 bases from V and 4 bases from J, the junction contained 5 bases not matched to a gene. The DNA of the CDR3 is TGTGCCAGCAGCCCCGGGACTAGCGGGAGTTACGAGCAGTACTTC. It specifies CASSPGTSGSYEQYF.

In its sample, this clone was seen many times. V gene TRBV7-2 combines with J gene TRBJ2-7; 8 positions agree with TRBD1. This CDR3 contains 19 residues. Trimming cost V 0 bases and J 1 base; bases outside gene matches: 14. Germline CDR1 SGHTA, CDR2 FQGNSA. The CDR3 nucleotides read TGTGCCAGCAGCTTAGCGGTGAGAACAGGGGGACTGGGGTCCTACGAGCAGTACTTC. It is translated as CASSLAVRTGGLGSYEQYF.

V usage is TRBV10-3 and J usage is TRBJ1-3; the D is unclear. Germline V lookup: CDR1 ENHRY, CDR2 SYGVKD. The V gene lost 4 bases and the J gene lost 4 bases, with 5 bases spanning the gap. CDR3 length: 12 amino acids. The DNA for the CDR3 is TGTGCCATCAGTGTGCAAGGAAACACCATATATTTT. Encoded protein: CAISVQGNTIYF.

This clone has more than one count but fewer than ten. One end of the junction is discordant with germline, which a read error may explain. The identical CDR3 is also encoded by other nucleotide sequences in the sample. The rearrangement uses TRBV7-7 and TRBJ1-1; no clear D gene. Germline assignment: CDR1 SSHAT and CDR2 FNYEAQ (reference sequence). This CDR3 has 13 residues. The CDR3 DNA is TGTGCTAGCAGCTTAGGCAGGAACACTGAAGCTTTCTTT. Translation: CASSLGRNTEAFF.

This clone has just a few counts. CDR3 region: CASNQGANEKLFF. The CDR3 DNA reads TGTGCCAGCAACCAGGGGGCTAATGAAAAACTGTTTTTT. The chain links TRBV7-9 to TRBJ1-4; 7 bases fit TRBD1. J was trimmed by 3 bases and V by 7 bases; bases with no gene match: 2. The germline CDR1 and CDR2 sequences are SEHNR and FQNEAQ (reference sequence). The CDR3 has 13 residues.

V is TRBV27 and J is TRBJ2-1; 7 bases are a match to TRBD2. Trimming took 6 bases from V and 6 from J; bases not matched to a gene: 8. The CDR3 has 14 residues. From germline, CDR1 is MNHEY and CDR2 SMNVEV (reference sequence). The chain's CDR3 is CASSSTGGGNEQFF. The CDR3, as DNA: TGTGCCAGCAGCTCCACGGGGGGTGGCAATGAGCAGTTCTTC.

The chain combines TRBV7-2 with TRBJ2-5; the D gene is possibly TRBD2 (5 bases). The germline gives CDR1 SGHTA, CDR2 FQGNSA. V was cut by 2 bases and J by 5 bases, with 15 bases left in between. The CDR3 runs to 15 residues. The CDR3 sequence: CASSLFTVPGETQYF. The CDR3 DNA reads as TGTGCCAGCAGCTTATTTACGGTCCCGGGGGAGACCCAGTACTTC.

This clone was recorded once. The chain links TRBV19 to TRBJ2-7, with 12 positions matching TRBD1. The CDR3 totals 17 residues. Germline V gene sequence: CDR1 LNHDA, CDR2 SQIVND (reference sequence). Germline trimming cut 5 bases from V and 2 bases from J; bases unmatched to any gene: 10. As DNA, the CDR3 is TGTGCCAGTAGTTCCTCCGGGACAGGGGGCCCTACCTACGAGCAGTACTTC. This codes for CASSSSGTGGPTYEQYF.

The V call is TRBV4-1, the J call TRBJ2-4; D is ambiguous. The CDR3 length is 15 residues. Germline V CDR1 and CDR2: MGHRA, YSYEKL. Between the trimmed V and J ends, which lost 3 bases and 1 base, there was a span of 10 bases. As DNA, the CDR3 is TGCGCCAGCAGCCAGGTTCAGAGTGCCAAAAACATTCAGTACTTC. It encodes CASSQVQSAKNIQYF.

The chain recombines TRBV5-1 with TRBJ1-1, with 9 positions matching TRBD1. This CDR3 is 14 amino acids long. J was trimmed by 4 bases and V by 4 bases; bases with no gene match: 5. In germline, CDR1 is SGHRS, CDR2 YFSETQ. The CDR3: CASSLTGGGTEAFF. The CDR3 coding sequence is TGCGCCAGCAGCCTGACAGGGGGAGGCACTGAAGCTTTCTTT.

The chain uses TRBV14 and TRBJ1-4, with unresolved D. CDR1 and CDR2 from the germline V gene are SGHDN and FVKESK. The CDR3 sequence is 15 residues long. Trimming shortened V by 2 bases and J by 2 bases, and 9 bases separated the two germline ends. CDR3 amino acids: CASSQLRVTNEKLFF. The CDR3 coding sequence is TGTGCCAGCAGCCAATTGCGGGTTACTAATGAAAAACTGTTTTTT.